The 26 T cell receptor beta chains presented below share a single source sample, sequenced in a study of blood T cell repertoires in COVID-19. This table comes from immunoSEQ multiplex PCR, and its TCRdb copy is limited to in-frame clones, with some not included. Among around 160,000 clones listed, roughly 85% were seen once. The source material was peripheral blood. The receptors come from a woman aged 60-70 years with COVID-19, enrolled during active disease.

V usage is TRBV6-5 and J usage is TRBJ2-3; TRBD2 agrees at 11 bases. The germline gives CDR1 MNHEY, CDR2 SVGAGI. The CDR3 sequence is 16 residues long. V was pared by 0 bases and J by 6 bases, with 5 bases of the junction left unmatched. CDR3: CASSYSVPSGGDTQYF. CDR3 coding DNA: TGTGCCAGCAGTTACTCGGTCCCTAGCGGGGGGGATACGCAGTATTTT.

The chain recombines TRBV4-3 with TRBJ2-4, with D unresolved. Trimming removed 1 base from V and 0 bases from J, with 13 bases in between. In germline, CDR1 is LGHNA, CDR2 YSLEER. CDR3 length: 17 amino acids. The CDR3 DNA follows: TGCGCCAGCAGCCAAGTCTGGCAGACTCTAGCCAAAAACATTCAGTACTTC. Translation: CASSQVWQTLAKNIQYF.

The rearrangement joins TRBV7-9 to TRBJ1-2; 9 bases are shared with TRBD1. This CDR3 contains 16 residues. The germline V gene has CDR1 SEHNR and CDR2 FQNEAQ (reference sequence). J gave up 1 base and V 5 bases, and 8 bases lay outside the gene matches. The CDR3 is CASSLDRDRDNYGYTF. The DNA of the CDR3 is TGTGCCAGCAGCCTGGACCGGGACAGGGATAACTATGGCTACACCTTC.

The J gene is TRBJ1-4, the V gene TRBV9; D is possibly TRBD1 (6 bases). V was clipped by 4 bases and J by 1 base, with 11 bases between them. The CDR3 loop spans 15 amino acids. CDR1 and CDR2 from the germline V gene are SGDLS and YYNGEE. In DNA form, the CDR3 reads TGTGCCAGCAGCTCAAACAGGGTAACTAATGAAAAACTGTTTTTT. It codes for CASSSNRVTNEKLFF.

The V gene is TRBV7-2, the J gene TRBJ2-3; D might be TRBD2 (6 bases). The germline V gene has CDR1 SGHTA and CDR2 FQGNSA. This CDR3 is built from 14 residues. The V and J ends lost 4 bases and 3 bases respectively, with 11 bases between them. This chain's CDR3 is CASSSSGLTDTQYF. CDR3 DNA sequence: TGTGCCAGCAGCTCCTCGGGACTTACAGATACGCAGTATTTT.

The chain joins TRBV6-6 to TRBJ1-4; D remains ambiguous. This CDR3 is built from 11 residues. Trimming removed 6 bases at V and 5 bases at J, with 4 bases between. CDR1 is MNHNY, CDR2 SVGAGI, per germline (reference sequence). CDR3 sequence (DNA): TGTGCCAGCAGGGGCAATGAAAAACTGTTTTTT. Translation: CASRGNEKLFF.

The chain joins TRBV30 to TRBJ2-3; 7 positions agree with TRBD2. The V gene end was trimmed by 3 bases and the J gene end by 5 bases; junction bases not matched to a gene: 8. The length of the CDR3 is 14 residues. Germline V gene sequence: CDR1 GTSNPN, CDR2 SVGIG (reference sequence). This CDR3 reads CAWSLGGRGDTQYF. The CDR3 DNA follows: TGTGCCTGGAGCCTGGGAGGGAGAGGAGATACGCAGTATTTT.

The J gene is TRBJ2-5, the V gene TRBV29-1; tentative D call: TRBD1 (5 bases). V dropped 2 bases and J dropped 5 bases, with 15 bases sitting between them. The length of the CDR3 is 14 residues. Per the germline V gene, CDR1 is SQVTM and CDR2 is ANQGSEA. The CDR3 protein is CSVEKGRGWETQYF. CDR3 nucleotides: TGCAGCGTTGAAAAGGGTAGGGGATGGGAGACCCAGTACTTC.

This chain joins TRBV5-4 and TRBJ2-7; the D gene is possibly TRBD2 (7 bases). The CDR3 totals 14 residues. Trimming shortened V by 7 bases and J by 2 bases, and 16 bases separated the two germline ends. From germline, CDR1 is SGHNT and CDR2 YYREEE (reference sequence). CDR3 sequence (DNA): TGTGCCAGCCGCGACCCGGGGGGCACCTACGAGCAGTACTTC. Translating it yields CASRDPGGTYEQYF.

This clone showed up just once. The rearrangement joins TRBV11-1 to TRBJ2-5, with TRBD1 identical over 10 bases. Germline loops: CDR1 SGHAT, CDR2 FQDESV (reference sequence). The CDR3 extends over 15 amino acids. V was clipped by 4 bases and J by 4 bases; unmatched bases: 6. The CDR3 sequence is CASSSGQGQGETQYF. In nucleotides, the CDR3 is TGTGCCAGCAGCTCGGGACAGGGGCAGGGAGAGACCCAGTACTTC.

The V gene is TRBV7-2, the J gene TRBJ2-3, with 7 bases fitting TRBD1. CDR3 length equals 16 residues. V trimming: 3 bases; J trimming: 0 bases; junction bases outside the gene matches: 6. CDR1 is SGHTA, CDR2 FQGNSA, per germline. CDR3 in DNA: TGTGCCAGCAGCTTGGCGACAGGGTCTAGCACAGATACGCAGTATTTT. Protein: CASSLATGSSTDTQYF. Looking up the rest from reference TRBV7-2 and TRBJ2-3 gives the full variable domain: GAGVSQSPSNKVTEKGKDVELRCDPISGHTALYWYRQSLGQGLEFLIYFQGNSAPDKSGLPSDRFSAERTGGSVSTLTIQRTQQEDSAVYLCASSLATGSSTDTQYFGPGTRLTVL.

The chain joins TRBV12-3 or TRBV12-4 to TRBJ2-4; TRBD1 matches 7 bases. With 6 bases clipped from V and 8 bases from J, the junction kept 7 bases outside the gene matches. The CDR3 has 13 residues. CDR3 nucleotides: TGTGCCAGCAGAAGTTCAGGGGGTTACATTCAGTACTTC. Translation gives CASRSSGGYIQYF.

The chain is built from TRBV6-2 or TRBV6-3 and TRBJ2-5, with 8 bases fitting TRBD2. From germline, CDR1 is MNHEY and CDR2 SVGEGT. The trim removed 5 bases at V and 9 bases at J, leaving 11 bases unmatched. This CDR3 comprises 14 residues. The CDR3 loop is CASSPPYGREAQYF. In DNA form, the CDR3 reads TGTGCCAGCAGTCCCCCCTATGGGCGGGAGGCCCAGTACTTC.

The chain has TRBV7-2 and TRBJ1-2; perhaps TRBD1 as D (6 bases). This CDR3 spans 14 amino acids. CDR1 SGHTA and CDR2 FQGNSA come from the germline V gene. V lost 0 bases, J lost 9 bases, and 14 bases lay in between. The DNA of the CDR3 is TGTGCCAGCAGCTTAGCTGAACAGGGTGTGAGCTACACCTTC. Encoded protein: CASSLAEQGVSYTF.

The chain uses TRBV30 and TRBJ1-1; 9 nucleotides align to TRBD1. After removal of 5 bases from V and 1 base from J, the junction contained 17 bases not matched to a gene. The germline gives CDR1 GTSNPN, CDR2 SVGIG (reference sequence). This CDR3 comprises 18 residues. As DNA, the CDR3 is TGTGCCTGGTCGAAAACCACAGGGGGCATAACCAGGAACACTGAAGCTTTCTTT. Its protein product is CAWSKTTGGITRNTEAFF. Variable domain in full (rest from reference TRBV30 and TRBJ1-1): SQTIHQWPATLVQPVGSPLSLECTVEGTSNPNLYWYRQAAGRGLQLLFYSVGIGQISSEVPQNLSASRPQDRQFILSSKKLLLSDSGFYLCAWSKTTGGITRNTEAFFGQGTRLTVV.

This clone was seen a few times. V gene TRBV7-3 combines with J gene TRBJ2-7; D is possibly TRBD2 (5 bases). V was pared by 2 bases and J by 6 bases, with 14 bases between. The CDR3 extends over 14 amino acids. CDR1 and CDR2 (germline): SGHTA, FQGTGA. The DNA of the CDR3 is TGTGCCAGCAGCTTAGGCCTAGCCCGTAGCGAGCAGTACTTC. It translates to CASSLGLARSEQYF.

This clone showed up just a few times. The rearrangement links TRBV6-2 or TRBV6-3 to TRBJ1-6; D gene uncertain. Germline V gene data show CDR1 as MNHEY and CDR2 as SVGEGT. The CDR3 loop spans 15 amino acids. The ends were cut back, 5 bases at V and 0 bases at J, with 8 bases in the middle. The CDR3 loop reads CASSPESSYNSPLHF. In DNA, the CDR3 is TGTGCCAGCAGTCCAGAAAGCTCCTATAATTCACCCCTCCACTTT.

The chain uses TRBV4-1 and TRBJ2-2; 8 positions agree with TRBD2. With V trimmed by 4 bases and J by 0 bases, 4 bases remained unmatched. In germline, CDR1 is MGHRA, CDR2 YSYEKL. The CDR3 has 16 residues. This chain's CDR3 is CASSPIAGTNTGELFF. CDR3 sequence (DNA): TGCGCCAGCAGCCCAATAGCGGGGACGAACACCGGGGAGCTGTTTTTT.

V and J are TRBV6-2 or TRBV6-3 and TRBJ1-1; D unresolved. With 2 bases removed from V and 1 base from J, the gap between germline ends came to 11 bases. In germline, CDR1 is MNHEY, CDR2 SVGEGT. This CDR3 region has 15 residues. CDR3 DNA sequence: TGTGCCAGCAGTTACGGTGGGCTGCCGAACACTGAAGCTTTCTTT. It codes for CASSYGGLPNTEAFF.

The CDR3 reads CASKGGGTGRTGELFF. CDR3 sequence (DNA): TGTGCCAGCAAGGGTGGGGGGACAGGGCGCACCGGGGAGCTGTTTTTT. The chain uses TRBV2 and TRBJ2-2, with 9 bases identical to TRBD1. CDR1 SNHLY and CDR2 FYNNEI come from the germline V gene. The V segment lost 7 bases and the J segment 4 bases; nucleotides outside the gene matches: 10. There are 16 residues in the CDR3.

In nucleotides, the CDR3 is TGCGCCAGCAGCTTGGAGGGAGACAATCAGCCCCAGCATTTT. Translated: CASSLEGDNQPQHF. The chain has TRBV5-1 and TRBJ1-5; D is ambiguous. Trimming removed 0 bases at V and 3 bases at J, with 7 bases between. The length of the CDR3 is 14 residues. The germline V gene has CDR1 SGHRS and CDR2 YFSETQ.

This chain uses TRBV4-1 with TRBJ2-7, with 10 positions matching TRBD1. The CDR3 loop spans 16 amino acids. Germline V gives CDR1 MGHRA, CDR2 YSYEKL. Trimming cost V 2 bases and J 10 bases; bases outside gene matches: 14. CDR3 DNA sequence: TGCGCCAGCAGCCAACCAGCGTCCCGGGACAGGGGCGTTCAGTACTTC. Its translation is CASSQPASRDRGVQYF.

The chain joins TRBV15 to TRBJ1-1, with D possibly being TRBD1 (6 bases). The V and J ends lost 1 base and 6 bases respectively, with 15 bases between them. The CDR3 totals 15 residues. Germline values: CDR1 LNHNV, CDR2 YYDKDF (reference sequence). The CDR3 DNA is TGTGCCACCAGCAGAGCTACAGGGCTGGTGGCTGAAGCTTTCTTT. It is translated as CATSRATGLVAEAFF.

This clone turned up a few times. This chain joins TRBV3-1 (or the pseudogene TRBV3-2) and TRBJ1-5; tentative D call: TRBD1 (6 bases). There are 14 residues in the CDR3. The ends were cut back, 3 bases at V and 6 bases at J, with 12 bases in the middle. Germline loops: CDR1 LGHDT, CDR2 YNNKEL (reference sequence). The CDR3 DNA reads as TGTGCCAGCAGCCACTCAGGGGCGATTCAGCCCCAGCATTTT. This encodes CASSHSGAIQPQHF.

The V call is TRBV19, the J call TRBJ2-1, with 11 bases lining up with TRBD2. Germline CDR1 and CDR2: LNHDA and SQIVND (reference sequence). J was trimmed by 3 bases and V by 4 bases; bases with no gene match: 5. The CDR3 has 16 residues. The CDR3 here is CASSKRTSGHYNEQFF. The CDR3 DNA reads TGTGCCAGTAGTAAACGGACTAGCGGGCACTACAATGAGCAGTTCTTC.

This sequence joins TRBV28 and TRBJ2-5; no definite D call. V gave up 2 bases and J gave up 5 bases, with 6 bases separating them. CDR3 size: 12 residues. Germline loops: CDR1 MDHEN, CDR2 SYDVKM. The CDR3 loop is CASSLSRETQYF. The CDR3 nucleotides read TGTGCCAGCAGTTTAAGTCGGGAGACCCAGTACTTC.